A selection of T cell receptor beta chains follows, all from one sample in a study of cytomegalovirus exposure and HLA in healthy donors. Some clones are missing from TCRdb's copy, which holds only in-frame ones; the method was immunoSEQ multiplex PCR. This sample has 150,000 to 200,000 clones, with roughly four fifths found just once. The sequenced material came from PBMCs. The receptors originated from a middle-aged man in good health and CMV-seronegative. Each CDR3 is given with its conserved first and last residue. D genes are given only for firm matches. Size is omitted from some rows. Given values are once, few, many or a class for expanded clones.

D gene,V gene,clone size,J gene,CDR3 protein,CDR3 DNA
.,TRBV5-1,.,TRBJ2-3,CASSLGAHTGTDTQYF,TGCGCCAGCAGCTTGGGGGCCCACACAGGCACAGATACGCAGTATTTT
.,TRBV6-5,few,TRBJ1-5,CASSSGRDQPQHF,TGTGCCAGCAGTTCTGGGAGGGATCAGCCCCAGCATTTT
.,TRBV5-1,.,TRBJ1-5,CATLGGNQPQHF,TGCGCCACCCTGGGGGGAAATCAGCCCCAGCATTTT
TRBD2,TRBV5-1,once,TRBJ2-1,CASGTSGGYEQFF,TGCGCCAGCGGGACTAGCGGGGGATATGAGCAGTTCTTC
TRBD1,TRBV6-1,.,TRBJ2-7,CASTRSGTGAYEQYF,TGTGCCAGCACTCGATCCGGGACAGGGGCCTACGAGCAGTACTTC
.,TRBV23-1,few,TRBJ1-5,CASSRGRGDQPQHF,TGCGCCAGCAGTCGGGGACGGGGGGATCAGCCCCAGCATTTT
.,TRBV7-9,.,TRBJ1-1,CASSLIRGNTEAFF,TGTGCCAGCAGCTTAATAAGGGGGAACACTGAAGCTTTCTTT
TRBD1,TRBV28,.,TRBJ1-6,CASSPRTGVGSPLHF,TGTGCCAGCAGCCCCAGGACAGGGGTAGGATCACCCCTCCACTTT
.,TRBV30,.,TRBJ1-3,CAWSVGSMRYSLGNTIYF,TGTGCCTGGAGTGTCGGCAGTATGAGGTACTCTCTGGGAAACACCATATATTTT
TRBD2,TRBV18,.,TRBJ2-3,CASGLAGGSTDTQYF,TGTGCCAGCGGACTAGCGGGGGGGTCCACAGATACGCAGTATTTT
.,TRBV4-2,.,TRBJ1-5,CASSQEPQGGNQPQHF,TGTGCCAGCAGCCAAGAACCCCAGGGTGGTAATCAGCCCCAGCATTTT
.,TRBV15,.,TRBJ2-1,CATSRVFYNEQFF,TGTGCCACCAGCAGAGTATTCTACAATGAGCAGTTCTTC